Listed here are 21 T cell receptor beta chains from one sample, sequenced in a study of shared clonotypes between healthy human individuals. Method: immunoSEQ multiplex PCR; TCRdb's copy keeps in-frame clones and lacks some. The sample yields 1 million to 1.2 million clones, 70% to 80% seen once. Sequenced sample: memory CD4+ T cells from PBMCs. Stated subset: CD45RA-negative fraction. The receptor set was obtained from a man aged 18 to 35 in good health. Some clones in this sample may be carry-over from other donors' samples.

For this clone: Additional DNA sequences in this sample encode the identical CDR3. This sequence joins TRBV7-2 and TRBJ2-2; weak D call: TRBD1 (5 bases). This CDR3 has 14 amino acids. Germline CDR1 SGHTA, CDR2 FQGNSA. Trimming pared 6 bases from V and 1 base from J, leaving 9 bases between. The CDR3, as DNA: TGTGCCAGCAGGGGGCAGGGGAACACCGGGGAGCTGTTTTTT. Its translation is CASRGQGNTGELFF. The full variable domain, completed using reference TRBV7-2 and TRBJ2-2, is GAGVSQSPSNKVTEKGKDVELRCDPISGHTALYWYRQSLGQGLEFLIYFQGNSAPDKSGLPSDRFSAERTGGSVSTLTIQRTQQEDSAVYLCASRGQGNTGELFFGEGSRLTVL.

To note about this clone: This sample also contains other DNA sequences that code for the same CDR3. The CDR3 reads CASSLGSRETQYF. In DNA form, the CDR3 reads TGTGCCAGCAGCTTAGGGTCCAGGGAGACCCAGTACTTC. V is TRBV11-2 and J is TRBJ2-5, with unresolved D. CDR1 is SGHAT and CDR2 is FQNNGV in the germline V gene. The CDR3 length is 13 residues. The V and J ends lost 1 base and 5 bases respectively, with 8 bases between them. Full variable domain (remainder filled in from reference TRBV11-2 and TRBJ2-5): EAGVAQSPRYKIIEKRQSVAFWCNPISGHATLYWYQQILGQGPKLLIQFQNNGVVDDSQLPKDRFSAERLKGVDSTLKIQPAKLEDSAVYLCASSLGSRETQYFGPGTRLLVL.

The V and J genes are TRBV28 and TRBJ2-5, with D possibly matching TRBD2 (6 bases). Germline CDR1 and CDR2: MDHEN and SYDVKM. The CDR3 is 12 amino acids. V was clipped by 6 bases and J by 4 bases, with 9 bases between them. The CDR3 DNA follows: TGTGCCAGCAGGATGGGGGGAGAGACCCAGTACTTC. Translation: CASRMGGETQYF.

Only a few counts were recorded for this clone. The chain recombines TRBV19 with TRBJ2-3; D is uncertain. The CDR3 has 12 residues. Trimming removed 5 bases from V and 2 bases from J, with 5 bases in between. Germline V gene sequence: CDR1 LNHDA, CDR2 SQIVND (reference sequence). Here the CDR3 reads CASSGFTDTQYF. Here the CDR3 DNA reads TGTGCCAGTAGTGGATTCACAGATACGCAGTATTTT. Looking up the rest from reference TRBV19 and TRBJ2-3 gives the full variable domain: DGGITQSPKYLFRKEGQNVTLSCEQNLNHDAMYWYRQDPGQGLRLIYYSQIVNDFQKGDIAEGYSVSREKKESFPLTVTSAQKNPTAFYLCASSGFTDTQYFGPGTRLTVL.

The chain recombines TRBV19 with TRBJ2-2; no firm D call. The CDR3 runs to 13 residues. V was pared by 7 bases and J by 0 bases, with 6 bases between. The V gene's germline CDR1 is LNHDA and CDR2 SQIVND (reference sequence). The CDR3 DNA reads as TGTGCCAGTACTGACGCGAACACCGGGGAGCTGTTTTTT. It encodes CASTDANTGELFF.

This clone has only one observation. V usage is TRBV28 and J usage is TRBJ2-1; TRBD1 matches at 12 bases. V was clipped by 5 bases and J by 8 bases; unmatched bases: 10. The CDR3 extends over 16 amino acids. Germline CDR1 reads MDHEN; CDR2 reads SYDVKM. Written as DNA, the CDR3 is TGTGCCAGCAGTCCCGGGACAGGGGGCGCGGGCGATGAGCAGTTCTTC. This codes for CASSPGTGGAGDEQFF.

This chain uses TRBV2 with TRBJ2-2, with D maybe TRBD2 (5 bases). Germline V gene lookup returns CDR1 SNHLY and CDR2 FYNNEI. V lost 8 bases to trimming and J lost 4 bases, with 17 bases between them. This CDR3 is built from 15 residues. This chain's CDR3 is CASVSGIRGTGELFF. The CDR3 region has the DNA TGTGCCAGCGTGTCGGGGATTCGGGGCACCGGGGAGCTGTTTTTT.

The chain recombines TRBV7-9 with TRBJ2-3; 16 bases agree with TRBD2. Germline V gene data show CDR1 as SEHNR and CDR2 as FQNEAQ (reference sequence). The ends lost 0 bases at V and 6 bases at J; junction bases unmatched: 3. The CDR3 contains 17 residues. Written as DNA, the CDR3 is TGTGCCAGCAGCTTAGCTACGGGACTAGCGGGAGGGGATACGCAGTATTTT. Amino acid sequence: CASSLATGLAGGDTQYF.

This sequence joins TRBV5-6 and TRBJ1-5, with a weak D call TRBD1 (5 bases). The CDR3 contains 15 residues. V was cut by 5 bases and J by 0 bases, with 12 bases left in between. Germline CDR1 is SGHDT and CDR2 is YYEEEE. CDR3 residues: CASRERGDSNQPQHF. The CDR3 region has the DNA TGTGCCAGCAGGGAGCGGGGGGATAGCAATCAGCCCCAGCATTTT. The variable domain in full, completed from reference TRBV5-6 and TRBJ1-5, reads DAGVTQSPTHLIKTRGQQVTLRCSPKSGHDTVSWYQQALGQGPQFIFQYYEEEERQRGNFPDRFSGHQFPNYSSELNVNALLLGDSALYLCASRERGDSNQPQHFGDGTRLSIL.

The chain joins TRBV28 to TRBJ2-7, with 7 bases identical to TRBD1. V lost 4 bases and J lost 3; bases outside the gene matches: 9. CDR3 length: 15 residues. Per germline, CDR1 MDHEN and CDR2 SYDVKM. CDR3: CASSSQGLGHYEQYF. The CDR3 coding sequence is TGTGCCAGCAGTTCACAGGGGCTGGGGCACTACGAGCAGTACTTC.

The rearrangement uses TRBV12-5 and TRBJ1-1; D not certain. The V end lost 7 bases, the J end lost 5 bases, and 17 bases lay between the germline ends. The germline V gene has CDR1 LGHNT and CDR2 FRNRAP. CDR3 length: 14 amino acids. The CDR3 reads CASAPEGYLTEAFF. CDR3 sequence (DNA): TGTGCTAGTGCCCCTGAGGGATATTTGACTGAAGCTTTCTTT.

This clone was observed once. The chain joins TRBV5-4 to TRBJ2-7; 8 bases match TRBD1. The CDR3 consists of 14 residues. Germline assignment: CDR1 SGHNT and CDR2 YYREEE (reference sequence). V dropped 0 bases and J dropped 5; count of bases not matched to a gene: 4. CDR3 region: CASSLEQGADEQYF. The CDR3 nucleotides are TGTGCCAGCAGCTTGGAGCAGGGGGCTGACGAGCAGTACTTC.

This clone appeared a single time. This chain connects TRBV5-8 to TRBJ2-7, with D unresolved. The V gene lost 4 bases and the J gene lost 4 bases, with 15 bases spanning the gap. The CDR3 runs to 14 residues. The V gene's germline CDR1 is SGHTS and CDR2 YDEGEE. The CDR3: CASSDSVRAYEQYF. In DNA, the CDR3 is TGTGCCAGCAGCGACTCAGTACGAGCTTACGAGCAGTACTTC.

The rearrangement uses TRBV6-1 and TRBJ1-5, with D perhaps matching TRBD1 (5 bases). There are 12 residues in the CDR3. Germline CDR1 reads MNHNS; CDR2 reads SASEGT. V lost 9 bases and J 6 bases, leaving 12 bases between the germline ends. The CDR3 loop is CASLGGSQPQHF. As DNA, the CDR3 is TGTGCCAGTCTGGGGGGGAGTCAGCCCCAGCATTTT.

V is TRBV4-2 and J is TRBJ1-4; a possible D gene is TRBD1 (6 bases). The length of the CDR3 is 18 residues. Deletions cut 5 bases from V and 0 bases from J, with 19 bases between. CDR1 is LGHNA and CDR2 is YNFKEQ in the germline V gene. CDR3 nucleotides: TGTGCCAGCAGCTCCCCCAGGGGAGGGGGGGCAACTAATGAAAAACTGTTTTTT. Translation gives CASSSPRGGGATNEKLFF.

V gene TRBV2 combines with J gene TRBJ2-7; 8 nucleotides agree with TRBD2. J was trimmed by 0 bases and V by 7 bases; bases with no gene match: 17. CDR3 length: 18 residues. CDR1 SNHLY and CDR2 FYNNEI come from the germline V gene. The CDR3 loop is CASTEGSVAGGGSYEQYF. The CDR3 DNA sequence: TGTGCCAGCACCGAAGGGTCCGTGGCGGGGGGCGGCTCCTACGAGCAGTACTTC.

The sample holds a few counts of this clone. The J gene is TRBJ1-2, the V gene TRBV6-5; D might be TRBD1 (6 bases). V shed 5 bases and J shed 4 bases, with 11 bases lying between them. The CDR3 runs to 13 residues. Per the germline V gene, CDR1 is MNHEY and CDR2 is SVGAGI. The CDR3 bases are TGTGCCAGCAGTGAACAGGGTATCTATGGCTACACCTTC. This gives the protein CASSEQGIYGYTF.

The chain combines TRBV27 with TRBJ1-5; 8 bases align to TRBD1. The CDR3 loop spans 15 amino acids. J was trimmed by 3 bases and V by 5 bases; bases with no gene match: 6. Germline loops: CDR1 MNHEY, CDR2 SMNVEV (reference sequence). The CDR3, as DNA: TGTGCCAGCAGTCTGACAGGGGCCACCAATCAGCCCCAGCATTTT. This sequence encodes CASSLTGATNQPQHF.

The genes are TRBV10-2 and TRBJ2-3; TRBD2 matches 12 bases. This CDR3 comprises 15 residues. Looked up from germline, CDR1 is WSHSY and CDR2 is SAAADI. The ends lost 6 bases at V and 5 bases at J; junction bases unmatched: 6. CDR3 sequence: CASSRLAGEIDTQYF. The CDR3 DNA follows: TGCGCCAGCAGCCGACTAGCGGGAGAAATAGATACGCAGTATTTT.

In its sample, this clone was seen once. V is TRBV21-1 and J is TRBJ2-5; the DNA was not compared with TRBD1, the D call given in the table. TRBV21-1 is marked as a pseudogene. CDR3 length equals 18 residues. CDR3 loop: CASSKGARNPRGKETQYF. Written as DNA, the CDR3 is TGTGCCAGCAGCAAAGGTGCTAGGAACCCAAGGGGTAAAGAGACCCAGTACTTC.

The chain carries TRBV28 and TRBJ2-7, with D maybe TRBD1 (7 bases). The CDR3 length is 14 residues. Germline CDR1 reads MDHEN; CDR2 reads SYDVKM. The ends were cut back, 2 bases at V and 6 bases at J, with 14 bases in the middle. CDR3 residues: CASSLGGGLSEQYF. For the CDR3, the DNA is TGTGCCAGCAGTTTAGGAGGGGGCCTCAGCGAGCAGTACTTC.